These T cell receptor beta chains were read from a single sample in a study of identical twins. TCRdb ran MiXCR on the 5' RACE reads and lists one entry per CDR3 protein. In the table there are about 530,000 distinct CDR3 sequences, 12% to 15% of which are singletons. This sample was also put to use in a study of yellow fever vaccine responses in identical twins.

Material for sequencing was CD4+ T cells sorted from blood. The source of these receptors is a woman aged 18-29 years in good health. Each CDR3 is given with its conserved first and last residue. Fields, in order: D gene, V gene, J gene, clone size, CDR3 DNA, CDR3 protein. The D gene is left open where the match is weak. Part of the rows lack a size; the others show once, few, many or a class for expanded clones.

>TRBD1|TRBV7-9|TRBJ2-5|many
TGTGCCAGCAGCAAAACCGGGACAGAGAAAGGGAAGACCCAGTACTTC
CASSKTGTEKGKTQYF
>NA|TRBV5-1|TRBJ1-1|NA
TGCGCCAGCAGCCTGGGAGGGACGGCAGTTCTGAACACTGAAGCTTTCTTT
CASSLGGTAVLNTEAFF
>NA|TRBV6-5|TRBJ2-3|few
TGTGCCAGCAGATTCTTCACAGATACGCAGTATTTT
CASRFFTDTQYF
>NA|TRBV20-1|TRBJ2-5|few
TGCAGTGCTCTAAGAGAGGGCTCTGCGAGAAGGAGGATAGAGACCCAGTACTTC
CSALREGSARRRIETQYF
>NA|TRBV5-1|TRBJ1-2|few
TGCGCCAGCAGCCTGTCGGGAGGGAGCTATGGCTACACCTTC
CASSLSGGSYGYTF
>TRBD1|TRBV20-1|TRBJ2-7|NA
TGCAGTGCTAGCACCGGGACAGGGAATTTAGGAGAGCAGTACTTC
CSASTGTGNLGEQYF
>NA|TRBV6-1|TRBJ2-1|NA
TGTGCCAGCAGTCCAGCGGGCAAGGGGGGGAATGAGCAGTTCTTC
CASSPAGKGGNEQFF
>TRBD2|TRBV11-2|TRBJ2-2|NA
TGTGCCAGCAGCTTAGAGAGACTAGCCGGGGCCGGGGAGCTGTTTTTT
CASSLERLAGAGELFF
>TRBD2|TRBV20-1|TRBJ2-3|few
TGCAGTGCTAGATCCGGCCTAGCGGGAGGGAAGTTTAACACAGATACGCAGTATTTT
CSARSGLAGGKFNTDTQYF
>NA|TRBV28|TRBJ2-1|NA
TGTGCCACCAACAGATACAATGAGCAGTTCTTC
CATNRYNEQFF
>NA|TRBV15|TRBJ1-1|few
TGTGCCACCAGCAGAGATCCCCGGGAGAACACTGAAGCTTTCTTT
CATSRDPRENTEAFF
>TRBD2|TRBV20-1|TRBJ2-6|once
TGCTGTGCTAGGCTTTCTAGCGGGAGGGCTGGGGCCAACGTCCTGACTTTC
CCARLSSGRAGANVLTF
>TRBD1|TRBV29-1|TRBJ2-3|few
TGCAGCAGCGCCGGGACAGGGGGCTTAAATACGCAGTATTTT
CSSAGTGGLNTQYF
>TRBD2|TRBV3-1|TRBJ2-3|NA
TGTGCCAGCAGCCAAGGTCGGACTAGTCCTTCCACAGATACGCAGTATTTT
CASSQGRTSPSTDTQYF
>NA|TRBV20-1|TRBJ2-7|NA
TGCGGTGCTAGAGATCGTGGGTTTTACGAGCAGTACTTC
CGARDRGFYEQYF
>NA|TRBV14|TRBJ2-6|few
TGTGCCAGCAGCCCCTACTCTGGGGCCAACGTCCTGACTTTC
CASSPYSGANVLTF
>TRBD2|TRBV3-1|TRBJ2-2|few
TGTGCCAGCAGCCAAGAGACAGCGGGGGCGCACACCGGGGAGCTGTTTTTT
CASSQETAGAHTGELFF
>TRBD2|TRBV27|TRBJ2-1|NA
TGTGCCAGCAGACGGGAGGGTTCCCCCGAGCAGTTCTTC
CASRREGSPEQFF
>NA|TRBV20-1|TRBJ1-1|NA
TGCAGTGCTAGTAAGCCGAACACTGAAGCTTTCTTT
CSASKPNTEAFF
>TRBD2|TRBV12-3/TRBV12-4|TRBJ2-3|few
TGTGCCAGCACCCTAATAGCGGGGAAAAGCACAGATACGCAGTATTTT
CASTLIAGKSTDTQYF
>NA|TRBV5-1|TRBJ2-1|few
TGCGCCAGCAGCCGGGATGTCGACAATGAGCAGTTCTTC
CASSRDVDNEQFF
>TRBD1|TRBV2|TRBJ2-5|NA
TGTGCCAGCAGTGAAGCAGGACAGGGGCCCCTTGAGACCCAGTACTTC
CASSEAGQGPLETQYF
>NA|TRBV11-3|TRBJ2-5|NA
TGTGCCAGCAGCTTCAGCAGGGCCCCTCAAGAGACCCAGTACTTC
CASSFSRAPQETQYF
>NA|TRBV29-1|TRBJ1-1|few
TGCAGCGTTGAGGCGGGGGTGTGGAAAGCTTTCTTT
CSVEAGVWKAFF
>TRBD1|TRBV11-2|TRBJ2-5|few
TGTGCCAGCAAGGGACAGCGGCCGACCCAGTACTTC
CASKGQRPTQYF
>TRBD1|TRBV12-3/TRBV12-4|TRBJ1-1|many
TGTGCCAGCAGTTTATACGGGACAGTGAACACTGAAGCTTTCTTT
CASSLYGTVNTEAFF
>NA|TRBV10-3|TRBJ2-3|NA
TGTGCCATCCGGGACCTATCCACAGATACGCAGTATTTT
CAIRDLSTDTQYF
>NA|TRBV5-1|TRBJ2-3|NA
TGCGCCAGCAGCTGGCCCACCGCGGGCAGCACAGATACGCAGTATTTT
CASSWPTAGSTDTQYF